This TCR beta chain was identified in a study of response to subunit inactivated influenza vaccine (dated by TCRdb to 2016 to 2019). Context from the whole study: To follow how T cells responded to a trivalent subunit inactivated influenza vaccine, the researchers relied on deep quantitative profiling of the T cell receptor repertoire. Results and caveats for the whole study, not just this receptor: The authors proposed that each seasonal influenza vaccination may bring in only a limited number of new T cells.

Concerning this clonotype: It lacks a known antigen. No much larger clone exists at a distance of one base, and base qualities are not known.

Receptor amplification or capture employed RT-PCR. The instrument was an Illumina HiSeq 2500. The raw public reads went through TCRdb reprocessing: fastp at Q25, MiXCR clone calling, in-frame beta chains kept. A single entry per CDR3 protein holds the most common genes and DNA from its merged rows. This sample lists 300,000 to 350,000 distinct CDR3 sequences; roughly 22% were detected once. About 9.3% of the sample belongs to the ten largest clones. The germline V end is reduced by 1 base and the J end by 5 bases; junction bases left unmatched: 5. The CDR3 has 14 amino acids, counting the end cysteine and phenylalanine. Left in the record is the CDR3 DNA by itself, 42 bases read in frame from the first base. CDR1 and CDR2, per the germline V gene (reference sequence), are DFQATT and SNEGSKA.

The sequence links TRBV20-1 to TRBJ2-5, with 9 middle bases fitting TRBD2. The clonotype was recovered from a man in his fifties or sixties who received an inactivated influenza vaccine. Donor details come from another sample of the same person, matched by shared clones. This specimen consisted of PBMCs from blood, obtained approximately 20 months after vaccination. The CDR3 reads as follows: CSARVVAGVETQYF. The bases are TGCAGTGCTAGAGTTGTAGCGGGAGTTGAGACCCAGTACTTC.